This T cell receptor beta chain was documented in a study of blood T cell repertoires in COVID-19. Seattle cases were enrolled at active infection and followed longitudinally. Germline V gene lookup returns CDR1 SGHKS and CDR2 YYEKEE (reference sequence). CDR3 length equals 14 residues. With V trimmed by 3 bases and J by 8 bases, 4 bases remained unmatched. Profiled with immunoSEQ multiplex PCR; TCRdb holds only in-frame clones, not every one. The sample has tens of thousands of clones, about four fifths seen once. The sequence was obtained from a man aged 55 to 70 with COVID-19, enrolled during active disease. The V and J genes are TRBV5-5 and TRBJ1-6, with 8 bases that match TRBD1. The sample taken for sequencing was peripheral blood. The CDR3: CASSWDRNYSPLHF. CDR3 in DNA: TGTGCCAGCAGCTGGGACAGGAATTATTCACCCCTCCACTTT.